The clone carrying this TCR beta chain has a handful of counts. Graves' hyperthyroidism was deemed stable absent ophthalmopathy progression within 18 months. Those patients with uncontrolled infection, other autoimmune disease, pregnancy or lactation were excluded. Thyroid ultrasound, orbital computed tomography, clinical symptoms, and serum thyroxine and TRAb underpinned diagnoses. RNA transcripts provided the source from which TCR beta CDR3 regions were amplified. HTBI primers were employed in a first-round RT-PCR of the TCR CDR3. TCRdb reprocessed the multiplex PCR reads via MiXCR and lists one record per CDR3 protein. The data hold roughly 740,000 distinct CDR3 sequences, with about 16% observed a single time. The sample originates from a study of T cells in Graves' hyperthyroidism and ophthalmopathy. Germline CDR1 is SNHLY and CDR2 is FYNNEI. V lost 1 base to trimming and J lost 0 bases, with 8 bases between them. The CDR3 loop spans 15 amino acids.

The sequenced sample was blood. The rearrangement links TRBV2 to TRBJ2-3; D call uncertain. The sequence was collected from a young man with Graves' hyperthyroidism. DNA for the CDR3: TGTGCCAGCAGTGAAGGGGCCCGGAGCACAGATACGCAGTATTTT. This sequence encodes CASSEGARSTDTQYF.